These 26 T cell receptor beta chains were all obtained from the same sample, sequenced in a study of sequential checkpoint blockade in melanoma. Clones were read by immunoSEQ multiplex PCR, and TCRdb kept only the in-frame ones, dropping some. The sample records more than 15,000 clones, around 75% being singletons. Documented treatment: randomized to nivolumab then ipilimumab (arm A) or the reverse (arm B). The material was CD8+ T cells sorted from blood (inferred from file names), obtained from a patient given nivolumab and ipilimumab in sequence. These receptor sequences come from a human donor with melanoma.

The chain is built from TRBV6-1 and TRBJ2-5; 7 bases align to TRBD1. The last part of the DNA fits TRBJ2-7 better; the J call may be wrong. The CDR3 length is 13 residues. Looked up from germline, CDR1 is MNHNS and CDR2 is SASEGT. The CDR3 coding sequence is TGTGCCAGCAGTGTGAAGGGGGCTTACGAGCAGTACTTC. Its protein product is CASSVKGAYEQYF.

About this clone: A read error may account for a junction end that differs from germline. V usage is TRBV6-1 and J usage is TRBJ1-2; 9 bases map to TRBD1. Looked up from germline, CDR1 is MNHNS and CDR2 is SASEGT. This CDR3 contains 11 residues. In DNA, the CDR3 is TGTGCCAGCAGTGAAGTAGGACAGGGGAGGTTC. Its protein product is CASSEVGQGRF.

The chain is built from TRBV28 and TRBJ2-7; 9 bases line up with TRBD1. The CDR3 spans 16 residues. V shed 5 bases, J shed 0 bases, and the junction held 8 bases outside the gene matches. CDR1 MDHEN and CDR2 SYDVKM come from the germline V gene. CDR3 DNA sequence: TGTGCCAGCAGTATTACCGGGACAGGGAACTCCTACGAGCAGTACTTC. Its translation: CASSITGTGNSYEQYF.

The rearrangement joins TRBV5-1 to TRBJ1-2, with 7 bases aligning to TRBD1. With V trimmed by 3 bases and J by 5 bases, 7 bases remained unmatched. Germline CDR1 and CDR2: SGHRS and YFSETQ. This CDR3 region has 14 residues. The CDR3 nucleotides are TGCGCCAGCAGCTCCGAGGGGGCTTGGTATGGCTACACCTTC. Protein sequence: CASSSEGAWYGYTF.

The rearrangement joins TRBV28 to TRBJ1-3; D gene uncertain. The V gene's germline CDR1 is MDHEN and CDR2 SYDVKM. The CDR3 has 16 amino acids. The V end lost 10 bases, the J end lost 0 bases, and 19 bases lay between the germline ends. The chain's CDR3 is CATNPNEASSGNTIYF. CDR3 nucleotide sequence: TGTGCCACAAACCCCAACGAAGCGAGCTCTGGAAACACCATATATTTT.

Remarks on this clone: One end of the junction varies from germline; a read error may be responsible. The chain is built from TRBV7-6 and TRBJ2-5; 10 bases are shared with TRBD2. The J call is in doubt because the DNA end fits TRBJ2-7 better. The CDR3 length is 15 residues. Germline CDR1 and CDR2: SGHVS and FNYEAQ. This CDR3 is CASSLTSGNSNEQYF. For the CDR3, the DNA is TGTGCCAGCAGCCTCACTAGCGGGAACTCCAACGAGCAGTACTTC.

The rearrangement links TRBV6-1 to TRBJ2-7; D unresolved. Per germline, CDR1 MNHNS and CDR2 SASEGT. With 2 bases removed from V and 4 bases from J, the gap between germline ends came to 12 bases. The CDR3 is 14 amino acids. In nucleotides, the CDR3 is TGTGCCAGCAGTGAAATAACGGTTTGGTACGAGCAGTACTTC. Its translation: CASSEITVWYEQYF.

The chain carries TRBV28 and TRBJ2-7, with 15 bases lining up with TRBD2. With 7 bases clipped from V and 0 bases from J, the junction kept 7 bases outside the gene matches. Germline assignment: CDR1 MDHEN and CDR2 SYDVKM. The CDR3 contains 17 residues. CDR3 loop: CASNWGTSGRSSYEQYF. CDR3 DNA sequence: TGTGCCAGCAATTGGGGGACTAGCGGGAGGAGCTCCTACGAGCAGTACTTC.

The V call is TRBV6-6, the J call TRBJ2-7; no clear D. V dropped 0 bases and J dropped 11 bases, with 23 bases sitting between them. CDR1 and CDR2 (germline): MNHNY, SVGAGI (reference sequence). This CDR3 has 16 amino acids. The CDR3, as DNA: TGTGCCAGCAGTTACTCGATTATGGGCCAGTTTATTCCGGAGTACTTC. Translated, it gives CASSYSIMGQFIPEYF.

The DNA of the CDR3 is TGTGCCAGTAGTATACTAGCGGGACTACGGGAGCAGTACTTC. Its protein is CASSILAGLREQYF. The chain has TRBV19 and TRBJ2-7, with 9 bases fitting TRBD2. The J segment lost 7 bases and the V segment lost 2 bases, leaving 6 bases of the junction unmatched. The CDR3 is made up of 14 amino acids. The germline gives CDR1 LNHDA, CDR2 SQIVND (reference sequence).

CDR3 in amino acids: CASRLHGRIAGEPYEQYF. CDR3 DNA sequence: TGTGCAAGTCGCTTACATGGGCGAATAGCGGGAGAACCCTACGAGCAGTACTTC. The V and J genes are TRBV12-2 and TRBJ2-7; the table's D call of TRBD2 was not tested on the DNA. TRBV12-2 has pseudogene status. This CDR3 is built from 18 residues.

The V gene is TRBV28, the J gene TRBJ1-6; maybe TRBD1 (6 bases). V was clipped by 5 bases and J by 10 bases, with 21 bases between them. The V gene's germline CDR1 is MDHEN and CDR2 SYDVKM. This CDR3 spans 16 amino acids. The CDR3 DNA is TGTGCCAGCAGTCGAACAGGGCTTAGTATAGTCTCACCCCTCCACTTT. Protein sequence: CASSRTGLSIVSPLHF.

The chain uses TRBV7-8 and TRBJ2-7; D call uncertain. The CDR3 loop spans 16 amino acids. Trimming cost V 5 bases and J 2 bases, with 19 bases left between them. The germline V gene has CDR1 SGHVS and CDR2 FQNEAQ. CDR3: CASSPVGSEIPYEQYF. The CDR3 nucleotides are TGTGCCAGCAGCCCTGTAGGAAGCGAAATACCCTACGAGCAGTACTTC.

Only one count was recorded for this clone. This chain uses TRBV28 with TRBJ1-5; TRBD1 is a possible D gene (6 bases). V was clipped by 3 bases and J by 7 bases, with 13 bases between them. Germline V gives CDR1 MDHEN, CDR2 SYDVKM. This CDR3 comprises 14 residues. The DNA for the CDR3 is TGTGCCAGCAGTTTTCCTACAGGGACCCAGCCCCAGCATTTT. Its translation is CASSFPTGTQPQHF.

DNA for the CDR3: TGTGCCTGGAACGGGGTGAACACTGAAGCTTTCTTT. Its translation is CAWNGVNTEAFF. The chain carries TRBV30 and TRBJ1-1; D gene unclear. From germline, CDR1 is GTSNPN and CDR2 SVGIG (reference sequence). The V gene lost 4 bases and the J gene lost 0 bases, with 6 bases spanning the gap. There are 12 residues in the CDR3.

The chain uses TRBV5-6 and TRBJ2-2, with no clear D. V was shortened by 2 bases and J by 1 base, with 6 bases between the two germline ends. CDR3 length equals 14 residues. Germline V gene lookup returns CDR1 SGHDT and CDR2 YYEEEE. As DNA, the CDR3 is TGTGCCAGCAGCTTCACAAGGAACACCGGGGAGCTGTTTTTT. Translating it yields CASSFTRNTGELFF.

This clone appeared once. V and J are TRBV5-1 and TRBJ2-7; 7 bases match TRBD1. This CDR3 spans 15 amino acids. The J segment lost 2 bases and the V segment lost 0 bases, leaving 5 bases of the junction unmatched. Germline V gene sequence: CDR1 SGHRS, CDR2 YFSETQ. CDR3 in amino acids: CASSLEAGTAYEQYF. In nucleotides, the CDR3 is TGCGCCAGCAGCTTGGAGGCAGGGACAGCCTACGAGCAGTACTTC. The variable domain in full, with the rest retrieved from reference TRBV5-1 and TRBJ2-7, is KAGVTQTPRYLIKTRGQQVTLSCSPISGHRSVSWYQQTPGQGLQFLFEYFSETQRNKGNFPGRFSGRQFSNSRSEMNVSTLELGDSALYLCASSLEAGTAYEQYFGPGTRLTVT.

The J gene is TRBJ1-1, the V gene TRBV9; TRBD1 might be the D (6 bases). Between the trimmed V and J ends, which lost 4 bases and 0 bases, there was a span of 16 bases. This CDR3 has 16 residues. Per the germline V gene, CDR1 is SGDLS and CDR2 is YYNGEE. CDR3 DNA sequence: TGTGCCAGCAGCCCCCGACAGGAGTGGGTGAACACTGAAGCTTTCTTT. This codes for CASSPRQEWVNTEAFF.

The CDR3 spells CASSLGQGDSYEQYF. CDR3 DNA sequence: TGTGCCAGCAGCTTAGGACAGGGGGACTCCTACGAGCAGTACTTC. The V and J genes are TRBV7-8 and TRBJ2-7; TRBD1 matches 9 bases. The J segment lost 0 bases and the V segment lost 1 base, leaving 1 base of the junction unmatched. The CDR3 runs to 15 residues. CDR1 SGHVS and CDR2 FQNEAQ come from the germline V gene.

The V call is TRBV28, the J call TRBJ1-1, with D uncertain. Deletions cut 2 bases from V and 1 base from J, with 5 bases between. This CDR3 region has 13 residues. CDR1 and CDR2 (germline): MDHEN, SYDVKM. CDR3 region: CASSLPGNTEAFF. The DNA of the CDR3 is TGTGCCAGCAGTTTACCCGGGAACACTGAAGCTTTCTTT.

This chain links TRBV5-5 with TRBJ2-7, with 7 bases identical to TRBD1. Looked up from germline, CDR1 is SGHKS and CDR2 is YYEKEE (reference sequence). This CDR3 comprises 14 residues. V dropped 4 bases and J dropped 3; count of bases not matched to a gene: 7. CDR3: CASSARTGVYEQYF. The DNA of the CDR3 is TGTGCCAGCAGCGCGAGGACAGGTGTCTACGAGCAGTACTTC.

The chain employs TRBV19 and TRBJ1-5; 10 positions match TRBD1. Germline-derived CDR1 and CDR2 are LNHDA and SQIVND (reference sequence). The J segment lost 1 base and the V segment lost 7 bases, leaving 10 bases of the junction unmatched. CDR3 length: 17 amino acids. The CDR3 loop reads CASTPGQGIYSNQPQHF. In nucleotides, the CDR3 is TGTGCCAGTACCCCGGGACAGGGGATCTACAGCAATCAGCCCCAGCATTTT.

J is TRBJ2-7 and V is TRBV11-2; tentative D call: TRBD1 (5 bases). This CDR3 contains 13 residues. Per germline, CDR1 SGHAT and CDR2 FQNNGV. V shed 0 bases and J shed 6 bases, with 9 bases lying between them. Here the CDR3 reads CASSLDRAAEQYF. The CDR3 DNA reads as TGTGCCAGCAGCTTAGACAGGGCGGCCGAGCAGTACTTC.

V is TRBV6-8 and J is TRBJ1-5; TRBD1 aligns across 7 bases. J lost 4 bases, V lost 0 bases, and 3 bases had no gene match. Germline CDR1 is MNHGY and CDR2 is SAAAGT. The CDR3 contains 15 residues. The CDR3 region has the DNA TGTGCCAGCAGTTACTCGATACAGGGGAATCAGCCCCAGCATTTT. This encodes CASSYSIQGNQPQHF.

The sample holds one count of this clone. The V call is TRBV6-5, the J call TRBJ1-1; D possibly corresponds to TRBD1 (6 bases). The germline V and J ends were trimmed by 5 bases and 5 bases, with 15 bases remaining between them. This CDR3 comprises 14 residues. Germline V gene data show CDR1 as MNHEY and CDR2 as SVGAGI. The CDR3 loop reads CASSRRTDGTEAFF. The DNA for the CDR3 is TGTGCCAGCAGTCGCAGGACAGACGGGACTGAAGCTTTCTTT.

The genes are TRBV6-6 and TRBJ1-4, with TRBD1 matching 7 bases. The CDR3 covers 16 residues. Germline V lookup: CDR1 MNHNY, CDR2 SVGAGI (reference sequence). J was trimmed by 0 bases and V by 4 bases; bases with no gene match: 5. CDR3 loop: CASSFPTGSTNEKLFF. CDR3 coding DNA: TGTGCCAGCAGTTTTCCGACAGGGTCAACTAATGAAAAACTGTTTTTT.